The rows below give T cell receptor beta chains drawn from one sample of a study of shared clonotypes between healthy human individuals. Sequencing used immunoSEQ multiplex PCR; TCRdb keeps in-frame clones, though not all of them. There are about 770,000 clones in the sample; around 77% occur only once, and approximately 1.7% lies in the top ten. The specimen sequenced was memory CD4+ T cells sorted from blood. Receptor source: a woman in her twenties or thirties in good health. Each CDR3 is given with its conserved first and last residue. The D gene is left open where the match is weak. Some rows have no size entry. The others give once, few or many, or a class for an expanded clone.

v_call	j_call	d_call	clone_size	cdr3_nt	cdr3_aa
TRBV5-6	TRBJ1-2	-	-	TGTGCCAGCAGCTTGGACAACTATGGCTACACCTTC	CASSLDNYGYTF
TRBV27	TRBJ2-7	-	-	TGTGCCAGCAGTCCCGGGGCCTCTGACCCGGGGCCCTACGAGCAGTACTTC	CASSPGASDPGPYEQYF
TRBV6-1	TRBJ2-3	TRBD1	-	TGTGCCAGCAGTGACCGGGACAGGGGGCTTCCAGATACGCAGTATTTT	CASSDRDRGLPDTQYF
TRBV2	TRBJ2-7	-	once	TGTGCCAGCAATAGAAGGGGGGAGCAGTACTTC	CASNRRGEQYF
TRBV7-9	TRBJ1-1	-	-	TGTGCCAGTGATTACGACACTGAAGCTTTCTTT	CASDYDTEAFF
TRBV28	TRBJ1-1	-	-	TGTGCCAGCAGTTTATGGGCGGGTGGGCGGACTGAAGCTTTCTTT	CASSLWAGGRTEAFF
TRBV6-5	TRBJ2-7	TRBD1	once	TGTGCCAGCAGTTACTCGAGGACAGGGGGCAACGAGCAGTACTTC	CASSYSRTGGNEQYF
TRBV7-9	TRBJ2-7	TRBD1	-	TGTGCCAGCAGCTTAGTGGGACAGGGGTTGGACGAGCAGTACTTC	CASSLVGQGLDEQYF
TRBV6-5	TRBJ2-1	TRBD2	-	TGTGCCAGCAGTTACTCCCTAGCGGGAAGGAGGGAGCAGTTCTTC	CASSYSLAGRREQFF
TRBV19	TRBJ2-1	TRBD1	-	TGTGCCAGTAGTATAGAGGCAGGGGGTGCCTACAATGAGCAGTTCTTC	CASSIEAGGAYNEQFF
TRBV30	TRBJ2-7	-	-	TGTGCCTGGACCCGGGACACCTATTCCTACGAGCAGTACTTC	CAWTRDTYSYEQYF
TRBV19	TRBJ2-1	-	-	TGTGCCAGTAGCGGGAGTATCTACAATGAGCAGTTCTTC	CASSGSIYNEQFF
TRBV6-6	TRBJ1-2	-	-	TGTGCCAGCAGCCCGGGATCCAACTATGGCTACACCTTC	CASSPGSNYGYTF
TRBV29-1	TRBJ2-7	-	once	TGCAGCGTTGAACTTGTACCCCGACCCCTCGCCGAGCAGTACTTC	CSVELVPRPLAEQYF
TRBV11-2	TRBJ1-5	TRBD1	once	TGTGCCAGCAGCACCGGGACAGGGACCCATCAGCCCCAGCATTTT	CASSTGTGTHQPQHF
TRBV5-1	TRBJ2-3	-	-	TGCGCCAGCAGCTTAAATAGCTTCTCGGTCACAGATACGCAGTATTTT	CASSLNSFSVTDTQYF
TRBV28	TRBJ1-3	-	-	TGTGCCAGCAGCGGACAGTTTAGTTCGTACGGAAACACCATATATTTT	CASSGQFSSYGNTIYF
TRBV7-9	TRBJ1-6	TRBD1	-	TGTGCCAGCAGCCACCGACAGGGGGATTCACCCCTCCACTTT	CASSHRQGDSPLHF
TRBV19	TRBJ2-5	TRBD1	-	TGTGCCAGTAGTACCACAGGGGGCGGAGAGACCCAGTACTTC	CASSTTGGGETQYF
TRBV18	TRBJ1-4	-	-	TGTGCCAGCTCACGGGGAGATGAAAAACTGTTTTTT	CASSRGDEKLFF
TRBV11-2	TRBJ1-4	-	-	TGTGCCAGCAGCTTTGGTCCGTTGGATGAAAAACTGTTTTTT	CASSFGPLDEKLFF
TRBV5-1	TRBJ1-5	TRBD1	-	TGCGCCAGCAGCTTGGAAGGACAGGGTATCCAGCCCCAGCATTTT	CASSLEGQGIQPQHF
TRBV6-5	TRBJ1-4	-	few	TGTGCCAGCGGCCGATCGGATAATGAAAAACTGTTTTTT	CASGRSDNEKLFF
TRBV7-9	TRBJ1-3	-	-	TGTGCCAGCAGCTTCTGGGGGAACGGAAACACCATATATTTT	CASSFWGNGNTIYF